A selection of T cell receptor beta chains follows, all from one sample in a study of response to subunit inactivated influenza vaccine. MiXCR, run by TCRdb on the RT-PCR reads, gives a single entry per CDR3 protein. The sample has 500,000 to 600,000 distinct CDR3 sequences; less than 10% are singletons. Here the sequenced sample was PBMCs from blood, taken roughly 24 months after vaccination. Every receptor here comes from a man aged 50 to 75 who received an inactivated influenza vaccine. Both conserved end residues are part of each CDR3. The D gene is left open where the match is weak. The size entry is marked missing in some rows and otherwise reads once, few, many or a size class.

CDR3	DNA	D	size	V	J
CASSLDRGPTGELFF	TGTGCCAGCAGCCTGGACAGGGGTCCCACCGGGGAGCTGTTTTTT	TRBD1	NA	TRBV11-2	TRBJ2-2
CASSKSNTEAFF	TGTGCCAGCAGTAAATCGAACACTGAAGCTTTCTTT	NA	few	TRBV6-1	TRBJ1-1
CATCRERGDSYEQYF	TGTGCCACCTGCAGAGAGAGGGGGGACTCCTACGAGCAGTACTTC	NA	NA	TRBV15	TRBJ2-7
CASSGYLRPTQYF	TGTGCCAGCAGCGGATACCTGAGACCTACCCAGTACTTC	NA	few	TRBV28	TRBJ2-5
CASSDLEVRDYEQYF	TGTGCCAGCAGTGACTTGGAAGTTAGAGACTACGAGCAGTACTTC	NA	NA	TRBV6-1	TRBJ2-7
CSASTLGQTTNQPQHF	TGCAGTGCTAGCACCTTGGGACAGACCACTAATCAACCCCAGCATTTT	TRBD1	NA	TRBV20-1	TRBJ1-5
CASSPLDRDTQPQHF	TGTGCCAGCAGCCCATTAGACAGGGACACCCAGCCCCAGCATTTT	TRBD1	few	TRBV4-2	TRBJ1-5
CASSVQGAGTQYF	TGTGCCAGCAGCGTTCAGGGTGCAGGGACCCAGTACTTC	NA	NA	TRBV7-2	TRBJ2-5
CASTPGPRDTQYF	TGTGCCAGCACCCCGGGCCCAAGGGATACGCAGTATTTT	NA	once	TRBV7-2	TRBJ2-3
CAWSRGGSTDTQYF	TGTGCCTGGAGTCGCGGGGGGAGCACAGATACGCAGTATTTT	TRBD2	few	TRBV30	TRBJ2-3
CASSLEGTGLEQFF	TGCGCCAGCAGCTTGGAAGGGACAGGGCTTGAGCAGTTCTTC	TRBD1	few	TRBV5-1	TRBJ2-1
CASSFGNNYGYTF	TGTGCCAGCAGTTTTGGCAATAACTATGGCTACACCTTC	NA	many	TRBV28	TRBJ1-2
CASSDEKLFF	TGTGCCAGCAGTGACGAAAAACTGTTTTTT	NA	NA	TRBV25-1	TRBJ1-4
CAISVGRQGTGELFF	TGTGCCATCAGTGTTGGGAGACAGGGTACCGGGGAGCTGTTTTTT	TRBD1	NA	TRBV10-3	TRBJ2-2
CASSPSGTGSYEQYF	TGCGCCAGCAGCCCTTCCGGGACAGGGAGCTACGAGCAGTACTTC	TRBD1	NA	TRBV5-1	TRBJ2-7
CSADRDPYNEQFF	TGCAGTGCTGACAGGGACCCTTACAATGAGCAGTTCTTC	TRBD1	few	TRBV20-1	TRBJ2-1
CSARGDRVKGETQYF	TGCAGTGCTAGGGGGGACAGGGTAAAGGGAGAGACCCAGTACTTC	TRBD1	few	TRBV20-1	TRBJ2-5
CASSSIPSSNEQFF	TGCGCCAGCAGCTCCATCCCCTCTAGCAATGAGCAGTTCTTC	NA	many	TRBV5-1	TRBJ2-1
CASSEVSGRGPGELFF	TGTGCCAGCAGTGAAGTTAGTGGCAGGGGGCCCGGGGAGCTGTTTTTT	TRBD1	many	TRBV25-1	TRBJ2-2
CASSQDRAVQNIQYF	TGTGCCAGCAGCCAAGACCGAGCGGTTCAAAACATTCAGTACTTC	NA	few	TRBV4-2	TRBJ2-4
CASLVDLAKNIQYF	TGTGCCAGTCTGGTGGATCTAGCCAAAAACATTCAGTACTTC	NA	NA	TRBV18	TRBJ2-4
CASRTFRDRGVYEQFF	TGTGCCAGCAGAACCTTCCGCGACAGGGGAGTTTATGAGCAGTTCTTC	TRBD1	few	TRBV28	TRBJ2-1
CASRDISWTGGKGYTF	TGTGCCAGCAGAGATATTTCGTGGACAGGGGGCAAAGGCTACACCTTC	TRBD1	once	TRBV6-1	TRBJ1-2
CATGEGGYTF	TGTGCCACAGGGGAGGGTGGCTACACCTTC	NA	few	TRBV6-6	TRBJ1-2
CASSPDRAETQYF	TGTGCCAGCAGCCCGGACAGAGCAGAGACCCAGTACTTC	NA	few	TRBV5-4	TRBJ2-5
CASSLGAWGLTSTDTQYF	TGTGCCAGCAGCTTGGGGGCCTGGGGGTTAACTAGCACAGATACGCAGTATTTT	NA	few	TRBV5-5	TRBJ2-3
CSAGWGPGGMATNEKLFF	TGCAGTGCTGGCTGGGGCCCAGGGGGAATGGCAACTAATGAAAAACTGTTTTTT	TRBD1	NA	TRBV20-1	TRBJ1-4
CASRDHRVYEQYF	TGTGCCAGCAGGGATCACAGGGTCTACGAGCAGTACTTC	NA	NA	TRBV12-3/TRBV12-4	TRBJ2-7
CASSLRGTSGLDTQYF	TGTGCCAGCAGCCTCAGGGGGACTAGCGGTTTAGATACGCAGTATTTT	TRBD2	NA	TRBV2	TRBJ2-3
CASSFARDTGELFF	TGTGCCAGCAGTTTTGCCAGGGACACCGGGGAGCTGTTTTTT	NA	NA	TRBV12-3/TRBV12-4	TRBJ2-2
CASSSGLAYYEQYF	TGTGCCAGCAGCTCCGGACTAGCCTACTACGAGCAGTACTTC	TRBD2	few	TRBV7-2	TRBJ2-7
CASSLAGGLAGDWNEQYF	TGTGCCAGCAGCTTGGCCGGGGGACTAGCGGGAGACTGGAACGAGCAGTACTTC	TRBD2	few	TRBV5-6	TRBJ2-7
CASSLSGRALDTQYF	TGTGCCAGCAGCCTAAGCGGGAGGGCCTTGGATACGCAGTATTTT	TRBD2	NA	TRBV11-2	TRBJ2-3
CASSFEGKYNEQFF	TGTGCCAGCAGCTTCGAGGGGAAATACAATGAGCAGTTCTTC	NA	few	TRBV11-3	TRBJ2-1
CASSFGDRNSPLHF	TGTGCCAGCAGTTTTGGGGACAGGAATTCACCCCTCCACTTT	TRBD1	many	TRBV12-3/TRBV12-4	TRBJ1-6
CATRSVETDTQYF	TGTGCCACCAGGAGCGTTGAAACAGATACGCAGTATTTT	NA	many	TRBV15	TRBJ2-3
CASSFRARDTQYF	TGTGCCAGCAGCTTCAGGGCTAGGGATACGCAGTATTTT	NA	many	TRBV13	TRBJ2-3
CAISESRANTGELFF	TGTGCCATCAGTGAGTCACGAGCAAACACCGGGGAGCTGTTTTTT	NA	NA	TRBV10-3	TRBJ2-2
CAGSLTGGQTYEQYF	TGTGCCGGCAGTTTGACGGGGGGCCAGACCTACGAGCAGTACTTC	NA	NA	TRBV6-2/TRBV6-3	TRBJ2-7
CASSPMSGNTGELFF	TGTGCCAGTAGCCCCATGAGCGGGAACACCGGGGAGCTGTTTTTT	NA	NA	TRBV19	TRBJ2-2
CASSLVWGTQNYEQYF	TGTGCCAGCAGCTTGGTCTGGGGCACCCAGAACTACGAGCAGTACTTC	NA	few	TRBV5-6	TRBJ2-7
CAITFTNSGRAYNEQFF	TGTGCCATCACCTTTACCAACAGCGGGAGAGCCTACAATGAGCAGTTCTTC	TRBD2	NA	TRBV10-3	TRBJ2-1
CASSLSRGLEQFF	TGCGCCAGCAGCTTGTCCCGGGGCCTTGAGCAGTTCTTC	NA	many	TRBV5-1	TRBJ2-1
CASSQDRRNEQYF	TGTGCCAGCAGCCAAGATCGTAGAAACGAGCAGTACTTC	NA	NA	TRBV14	TRBJ2-7
CSAVAGATSYNEQFF	TGCAGTGCAGTAGCGGGGGCCACTTCCTACAATGAGCAGTTCTTC	TRBD2	many	TRBV20-1	TRBJ2-1
CASSRRGELGLFF	TGTGCCAGCAGCCGCCGGGGGGAATTGGGACTGTTTTTT	NA	many	TRBV7-8	TRBJ1-4
CASSFRQGTHRGTEAFF	TGTGCCAGCAGTTTTCGTCAGGGTACCCATAGGGGAACTGAAGCTTTCTTT	NA	NA	TRBV12-3/TRBV12-4	TRBJ1-1
CASSHHGTGYLDTQYF	TGTGCCAGCAGCCACCACGGGACAGGGTATTTAGATACGCAGTATTTT	TRBD1	NA	TRBV7-9	TRBJ2-3
CASSLGGTRDNEQFF	TGCGCCAGCAGCTTGGGCGGGACTCGCGACAATGAGCAGTTCTTC	NA	few	TRBV5-1	TRBJ2-1
CASSLVRWTGGTETQYF	TGTGCCAGCAGCTTAGTCAGGTGGACAGGAGGAACAGAGACCCAGTACTTC	TRBD1	few	TRBV7-2	TRBJ2-5
CASSRFRGEEEQFF	TGTGCCAGCAGCCGCTTCCGGGGAGAGGAGGAGCAGTTCTTC	NA	NA	TRBV3-1	TRBJ2-1
CSVLRGSTDTQYF	TGCAGTGTTCTGCGGGGGAGCACAGATACGCAGTATTTT	TRBD2	few	TRBV20-1	TRBJ2-3
CASSSRDNRFRYSTDTQYF	TGTGCCAGCAGTTCACGGGACAACCGGTTTCGGTATAGCACAGATACGCAGTATTTT	NA	few	TRBV12-3/TRBV12-4	TRBJ2-3
CSVDGTGYTGELFF	TGCAGCGTTGATGGTACAGGCTACACCGGGGAGCTGTTTTTT	NA	NA	TRBV29-1	TRBJ2-2
CSARDPGRHEKLFF	TGCAGTGCTAGAGATCCGGGGCGGCATGAAAAACTGTTTTTT	NA	many	TRBV20-1	TRBJ1-4
CASSLEFVAGGSYNEQFF	TGTGCCAGCAGTTTGGAATTTGTAGCGGGAGGGAGCTACAATGAGCAGTTCTTC	TRBD2	many	TRBV28	TRBJ2-1
CASSEAEGLINEKLFF	TGTGCCAGCAGTGAAGCTGAGGGATTGATTAATGAAAAACTGTTTTTT	NA	many	TRBV6-1	TRBJ1-4
CASSQDAPGQGINEQFF	TGCGCCAGCAGCCAAGATGCGCCGGGACAGGGGATCAATGAGCAGTTCTTC	TRBD1	many	TRBV4-3	TRBJ2-1
CASSLGAHQPQHF	TGTGCCAGCAGCCTCGGGGCTCATCAGCCCCAGCATTTT	NA	NA	TRBV3-1	TRBJ1-5
CASSHRLAGDTQYF	TGCGCCAGCAGCCACCGACTAGCGGGAGATACGCAGTATTTT	TRBD2	few	TRBV5-1	TRBJ2-3